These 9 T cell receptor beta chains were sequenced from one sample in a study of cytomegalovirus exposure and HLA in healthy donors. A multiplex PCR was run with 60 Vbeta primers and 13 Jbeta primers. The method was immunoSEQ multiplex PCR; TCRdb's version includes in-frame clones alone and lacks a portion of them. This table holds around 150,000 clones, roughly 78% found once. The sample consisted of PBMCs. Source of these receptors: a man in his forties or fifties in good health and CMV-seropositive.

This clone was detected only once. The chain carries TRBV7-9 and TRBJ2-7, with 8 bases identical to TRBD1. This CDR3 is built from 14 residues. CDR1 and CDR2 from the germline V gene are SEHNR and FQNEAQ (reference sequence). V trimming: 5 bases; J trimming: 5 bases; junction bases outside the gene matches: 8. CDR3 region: CASSPGTGRDEQYF. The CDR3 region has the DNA TGTGCCAGCAGCCCAGGGACAGGTAGGGACGAGCAGTACTTC.

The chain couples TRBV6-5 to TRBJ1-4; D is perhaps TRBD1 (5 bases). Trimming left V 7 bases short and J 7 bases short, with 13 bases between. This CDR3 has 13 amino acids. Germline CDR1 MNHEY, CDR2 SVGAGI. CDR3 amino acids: CASMVGGGEKLFF. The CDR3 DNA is TGTGCCAGCATGGTCGGGGGAGGTGAAAAACTGTTTTTT.

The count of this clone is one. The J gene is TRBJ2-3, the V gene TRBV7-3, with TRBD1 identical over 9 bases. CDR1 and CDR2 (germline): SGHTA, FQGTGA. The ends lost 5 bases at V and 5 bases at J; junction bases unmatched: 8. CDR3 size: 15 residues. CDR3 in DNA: TGTGCCAGCAGCCCAACGGGACAGGGAAGAGATACGCAGTATTTT. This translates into CASSPTGQGRDTQYF. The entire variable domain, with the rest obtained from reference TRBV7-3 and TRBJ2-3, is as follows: GAGVSQTPSNKVTEKGKYVELRCDPISGHTALYWYRQSLGQGPEFLIYFQGTGAADDSGLPNDRFFAVRPEGSVSTLKIQRTERGDSAVYLCASSPTGQGRDTQYFGPGTRLTVL.

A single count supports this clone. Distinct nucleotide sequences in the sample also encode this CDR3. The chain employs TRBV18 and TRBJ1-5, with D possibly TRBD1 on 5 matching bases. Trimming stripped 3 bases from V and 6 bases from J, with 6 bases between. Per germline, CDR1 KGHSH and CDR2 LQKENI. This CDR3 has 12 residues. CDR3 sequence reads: CASSPGGQPQHF. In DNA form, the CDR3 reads TGTGCCAGCTCACCGGGGGGTCAGCCCCAGCATTTT.

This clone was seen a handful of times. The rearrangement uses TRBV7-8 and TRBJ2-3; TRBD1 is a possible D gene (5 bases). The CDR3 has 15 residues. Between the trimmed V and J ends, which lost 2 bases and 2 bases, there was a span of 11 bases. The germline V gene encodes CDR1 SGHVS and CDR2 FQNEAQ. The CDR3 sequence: CASSLTSGLTDTQYF. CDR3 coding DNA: TGTGCCAGCAGCTTAACGTCAGGGCTCACAGATACGCAGTATTTT. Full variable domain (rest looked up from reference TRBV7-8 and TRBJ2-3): GAGVSQSPRYKVAKRGQDVALRCDPISGHVSLFWYQQALGQGPEFLTYFQNEAQLDKSGLPSDRFFAERPEGSVSTLKIQRTQQEDSAVYLCASSLTSGLTDTQYFGPGTRLTVL.

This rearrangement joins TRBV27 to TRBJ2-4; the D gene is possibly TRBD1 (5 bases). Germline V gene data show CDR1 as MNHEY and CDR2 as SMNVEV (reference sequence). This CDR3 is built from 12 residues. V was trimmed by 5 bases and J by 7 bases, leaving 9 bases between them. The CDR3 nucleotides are TGTGCCAGCAGTCCCCGACAGAACATTCAGTACTTC. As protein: CASSPRQNIQYF.

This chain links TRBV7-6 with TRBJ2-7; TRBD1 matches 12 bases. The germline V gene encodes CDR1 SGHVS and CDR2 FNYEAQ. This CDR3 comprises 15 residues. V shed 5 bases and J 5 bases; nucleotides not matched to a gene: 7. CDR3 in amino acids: CASSLEGQGADEQYF. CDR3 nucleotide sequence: TGTGCCAGCAGCCTAGAGGGACAGGGGGCAGACGAGCAGTACTTC.

The CDR3 region is CASSVEGARTDTQYF. The CDR3 DNA sequence: TGTGCCAGCAGCGTAGAGGGGGCCCGGACAGATACGCAGTATTTT. The chain uses TRBV9 and TRBJ2-3; 7 bases are shared with TRBD1. The CDR3 loop spans 15 amino acids. The V segment lost 0 bases and the J segment 3 bases; nucleotides outside the gene matches: 4. In germline, CDR1 is SGDLS, CDR2 YYNGEE.

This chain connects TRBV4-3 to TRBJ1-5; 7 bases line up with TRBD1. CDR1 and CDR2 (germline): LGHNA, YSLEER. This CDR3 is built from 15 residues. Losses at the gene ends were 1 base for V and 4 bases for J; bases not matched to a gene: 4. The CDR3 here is CASSQALDRNQPQHF. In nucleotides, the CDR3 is TGCGCCAGCAGCCAAGCCTTGGACAGGAATCAGCCCCAGCATTTT.